The next 9 T cell receptor beta chains were all read from a single sample in a study of OX40 agonist ivuxolimab in advanced cancers. The table came from immunoSEQ multiplex PCR; TCRdb's copy has only in-frame clones and leaves some out. The sample lists 75,000 to 80,000 clones, about 80% occurring once. Sample: CD4+ or CD8+ T cells sorted from blood, taken in a trial of the OX40 agonist ivuxolimab. The receptors here all came from an adult with an advanced solid tumor such as melanoma, head and neck, liver or kidney cancer.

The genes are TRBV5-1 and TRBJ1-1; D call uncertain. The V and J ends lost 1 base and 1 base respectively, with 11 bases between them. The CDR3 totals 15 residues. From germline, CDR1 is SGHRS and CDR2 YFSETQ. In DNA, the CDR3 is TGCGCCAGCAGCTTGCTCGCCCAAGAGAACACTGAAGCTTTCTTT. Its translation is CASSLLAQENTEAFF.

The chain recombines TRBV6-5 with TRBJ1-1, with a tentative D call TRBD1 (6 bases). The V gene lost 5 bases and the J gene lost 5 bases, with 15 bases spanning the gap. CDR1 MNHEY and CDR2 SVGAGI come from the germline V gene. This CDR3 comprises 14 residues. CDR3 in DNA: TGTGCCAGCAGTCTTAACAGGGACGGGACTGAAGCTTTCTTT. It encodes CASSLNRDGTEAFF.

This clone is a singleton in its sample. The chain has TRBV10-3 and TRBJ1-5, with TRBD1 matching over 9 bases. The J segment lost 5 bases and the V segment lost 3 bases, leaving 5 bases of the junction unmatched. The CDR3 spans 15 residues. CDR1 ENHRY and CDR2 SYGVKD come from the germline V gene. The CDR3 DNA reads as TGTGCCATCAGTGACGGACAGGGGTCCTATCAGCCCCAGCATTTT. It yields the protein CAISDGQGSYQPQHF.

The V call is TRBV7-9, the J call TRBJ2-3, with D perhaps matching TRBD1 (6 bases). CDR1 and CDR2 from the germline V gene are SEHNR and FQNEAQ (reference sequence). V shed 5 bases and J shed 2 bases, with 20 bases lying between them. The CDR3 has 17 amino acids. The CDR3 reads CASSRGLHSGDTDTQYF. DNA of the CDR3: TGTGCCAGCAGCCGAGGCCTCCATTCAGGGGACACAGATACGCAGTATTTT.

The V and J genes are TRBV30 and TRBJ1-1, with a tentative D call TRBD1 (5 bases). Trimming removed 2 bases from V and 1 base from J, with 11 bases in between. This CDR3 has 14 residues. The germline gives CDR1 GTSNPN, CDR2 SVGIG (reference sequence). CDR3 amino acids: CAWSQGVGNTEAFF. As DNA, the CDR3 is TGTGCCTGGAGTCAAGGGGTGGGGAACACTGAAGCTTTCTTT.

As DNA, the CDR3 is TGCGCCAGCAGCCTGAGAGGGACAGGACAAAGGGGGAACACTGAAGCTTTCTTT. Encoded protein: CASSLRGTGQRGNTEAFF. V and J are TRBV5-1 and TRBJ1-1; 8 nucleotides match TRBD1. Germline V lookup: CDR1 SGHRS, CDR2 YFSETQ. The CDR3 is made up of 18 amino acids. V was pared by 4 bases and J by 1 base, with 15 bases of the junction left unmatched.

The V call is TRBV18, the J call TRBJ2-1; D is uncertain. Trimming removed 2 bases at V and 1 base at J, with 6 bases between. The CDR3 totals 14 residues. The germline gives CDR1 KGHSH, CDR2 LQKENI. Here the CDR3 DNA reads TGTGCCAGCTCACCAATGGCTTCCTACAATGAGCAGTTCTTC. Amino acid sequence: CASSPMASYNEQFF.

This chain connects TRBV27 to TRBJ2-5; 13 nucleotides align to TRBD2. V shed 6 bases, J shed 5 bases, and the junction held 18 bases outside the gene matches. The CDR3 consists of 19 residues. In germline, CDR1 is MNHEY, CDR2 SMNVEV (reference sequence). CDR3 DNA sequence: TGTGCCAGCAGCCGATTATTGGGGACTAGCGGGAAGATTGGGGAGACCCAGTACTTC. This gives the protein CASSRLLGTSGKIGETQYF.

This clone appeared a few times. The chain couples TRBV4-1 to TRBJ1-2, with 9 bases aligning to TRBD1. This CDR3 is built from 17 residues. The germline V gene has CDR1 MGHRA and CDR2 YSYEKL. V lost 0 bases, J lost 4 bases, and 9 bases stayed unmatched. The CDR3 nucleotides read TGCGCCAGCAGCCAAGAAACCCCGGGACAGGGAGCCTATGGCTACACCTTC. This translates into CASSQETPGQGAYGYTF.